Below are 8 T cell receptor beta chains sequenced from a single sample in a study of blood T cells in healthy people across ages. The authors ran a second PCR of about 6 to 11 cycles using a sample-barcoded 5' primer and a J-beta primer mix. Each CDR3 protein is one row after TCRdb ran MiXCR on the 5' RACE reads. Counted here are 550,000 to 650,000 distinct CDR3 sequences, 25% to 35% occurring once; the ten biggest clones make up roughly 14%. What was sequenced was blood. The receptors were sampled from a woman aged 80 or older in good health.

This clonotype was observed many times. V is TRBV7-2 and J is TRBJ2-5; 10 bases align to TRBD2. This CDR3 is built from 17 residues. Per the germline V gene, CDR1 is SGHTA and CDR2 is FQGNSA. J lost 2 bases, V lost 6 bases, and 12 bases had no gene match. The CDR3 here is CASSKTGAGGRQETQYF. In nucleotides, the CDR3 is TGTGCCAGCAGTAAGACTGGAGCGGGGGGGCGACAAGAGACCCAGTACTTC.

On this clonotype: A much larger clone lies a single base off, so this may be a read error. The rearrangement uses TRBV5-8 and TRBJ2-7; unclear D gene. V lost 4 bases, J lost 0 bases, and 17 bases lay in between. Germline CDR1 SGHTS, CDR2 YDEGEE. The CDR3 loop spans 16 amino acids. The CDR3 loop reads CASSVDLGEISYEQYF. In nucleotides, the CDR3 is TGTGCCAGCAGCGTGGATTTGGGTGAGATCTCCTACGAGCAGTACTTC. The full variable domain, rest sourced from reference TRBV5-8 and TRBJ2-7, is EAGVTQSPTHLIKTRGQQATLRCSPISGHTSVYWYQQALGLGLQFLLWYDEGEERNRGNFPPRFSGRQFPNYSSELNVNALELEDSALYLCASSVDLGEISYEQYFGPGTRLTVT.

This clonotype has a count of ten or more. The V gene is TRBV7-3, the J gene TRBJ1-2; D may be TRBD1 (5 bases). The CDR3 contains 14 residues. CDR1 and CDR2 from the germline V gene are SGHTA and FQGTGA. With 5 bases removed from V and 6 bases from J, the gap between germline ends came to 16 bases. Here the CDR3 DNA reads TGTGCCAGCAGCCCCACCGGGACCGCAGATGGCTACACCTTC. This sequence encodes CASSPTGTADGYTF.

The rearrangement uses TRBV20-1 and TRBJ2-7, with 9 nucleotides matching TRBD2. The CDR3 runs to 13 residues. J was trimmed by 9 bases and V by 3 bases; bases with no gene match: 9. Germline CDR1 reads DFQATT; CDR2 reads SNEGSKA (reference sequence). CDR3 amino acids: CSARPRGGLRQYF. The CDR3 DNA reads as TGCAGTGCTAGGCCGCGGGGGGGCCTTAGGCAGTACTTC.

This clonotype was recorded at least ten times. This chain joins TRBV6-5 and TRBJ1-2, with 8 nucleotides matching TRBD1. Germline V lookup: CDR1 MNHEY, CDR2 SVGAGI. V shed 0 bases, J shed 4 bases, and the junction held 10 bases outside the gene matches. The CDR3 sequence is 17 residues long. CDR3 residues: CASSYSISAGGAYGYTF. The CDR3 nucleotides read TGTGCCAGCAGTTACTCAATCTCTGCAGGGGGCGCCTATGGCTACACCTTC.

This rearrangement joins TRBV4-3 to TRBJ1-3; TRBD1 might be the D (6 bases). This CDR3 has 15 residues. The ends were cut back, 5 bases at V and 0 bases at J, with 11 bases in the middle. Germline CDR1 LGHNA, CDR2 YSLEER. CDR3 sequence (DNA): TGCGCCAGCAGCTTCTCAGGGGACTCTGGAAACACCATATATTTT. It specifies CASSFSGDSGNTIYF.

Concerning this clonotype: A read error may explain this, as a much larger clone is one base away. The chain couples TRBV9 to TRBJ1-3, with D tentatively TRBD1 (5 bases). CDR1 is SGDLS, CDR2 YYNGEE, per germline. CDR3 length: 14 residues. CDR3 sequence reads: CVSSVGEPGNTIYF. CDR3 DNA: TGTGTCAGCAGCGTAGGGGAACCTGGAAACACCATATATTTT.

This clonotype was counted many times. The CDR3 sequence is CASSQDRPTYNEQFF. The CDR3 DNA sequence: TGCGCCAGCAGCCAGGACAGGCCAACCTACAATGAGCAGTTCTTC. V is TRBV5-1 and J is TRBJ2-1; 7 bases are a match to TRBD1. The germline CDR1 and CDR2 sequences are SGHRS and YFSETQ. The CDR3 has 15 residues. Trimming cost V 4 bases and J 2 bases; bases outside gene matches: 6. Supplemented by reference TRBV5-1 and TRBJ2-1, the full variable domain reads KAGVTQTPRYLIKTRGQQVTLSCSPISGHRSVSWYQQTPGQGLQFLFEYFSETQRNKGNFPGRFSGRQFSNSRSEMNVSTLELGDSALYLCASSQDRPTYNEQFFGPGTRLTVL.